This T cell receptor (beta chain) was obtained from a study of cytomegalovirus exposure and HLA in healthy donors (dated 2017 in TCRdb). About the investigation overall: According to an earlier analysis of a few hundred of the donors, some 180 million T cells yielded 117 million unique TCR beta sequences and about 280 Gb of sequence data. Along with the roughly 710-subject first cohort, a separate validation cohort of over a hundred different subjects was used. On average, around 240,000 unique TCR beta nucleotide sequences were sequenced per donor among a few hundred genotyped donors of the cohort, with 15% to 20% of those sequences being non-productive. A later analysis re-analyzed previously published TCR beta repertoires from several hundred donors and added high-resolution HLA genotyping to study TCR occurrence patterns. An early release that covered some 640 HLA-typed donors contained approximately 300 gigabases of sequencing data and 80 million or so unique TCR sequences. A later genetic analysis took genome-wide SNP genotypes for about three fifths of the 666 donors and used that subset as a discovery cohort. Alongside the repertoire data, information on donor age, sex, ethnicity and CMV serostatus was compiled. Of the roughly 390 genotyped donors, approximately 81% were placed in the genetic ancestry cluster associated with self-reported Caucasian donors. Because of strong linkage in the cohort, roughly five DR-DQ haplotypes were treated as single units for association and clustering. Rather than using new phenotypic data, the later analysis identified candidate immune exposures from TCR beta sequences and from how often those sequences occurred across donors. An earlier analysis of about 620 of the donors applied high-throughput TCR beta sequencing to assess whether each TCR beta V gene segment acted as functional or pseudogenic. The number of typed donors differed by locus: roughly 629-630 for A, B, C, DRB1 and DQB1; roughly 510 for DQA1; 600 to 610 for DPA1; and 400 to 480 for DPB1. Both class I and class II loci were covered by HLA typing, at four-digit resolution. The study was designed to test whether signatures of past pathogen exposure could be identified by cataloging public T cell receptors. High-throughput TCR immunosequencing, statistical association of individual TCRs with disease status, and machine learning were combined to predict cytomegalovirus infection status. The study profiled the T cell repertoires of 666 subjects by immunosequencing and related them to cytomegalovirus serostatus. All discovery cohort repertoires had been generated on a single sequencing platform.

From the cysteine up to the phenylalanine, the CDR3 has a length of 17 residues. The read is trimmed to its CDR3 DNA, 51 bases read in frame from base 1. The germline V and J ends show losses of 3 bases and 5 bases respectively, and no gene match explains 11 bases of the junction. The germline V gene yields SGHTS for CDR1 and YDEGEE for CDR2. In total, roughly 710 healthy bone marrow donors made up the cohort. All cohort members were sampled while nominally healthy, although unrecorded immune exposures were likely present. The donor was CMV seronegative and was included in the group of 352 seronegative cohort members. Each donor provided a peripheral blood sample, and peripheral blood mononuclear cells were used for TCR beta sequencing. Genomic DNA was extracted from the blood cell samples with the Qiagen DNeasy Blood Extraction Kit. Library preparation employed the immunoSEQ multiplex PCR assay. For the multiplex PCR, a mixture combining 60 forward primers for TCR Vbeta segments and 13 reverse primers for TCR Jbeta segments was used. The CDR3 region of rearranged TCR beta genes was amplified from genomic DNA by a multiplex PCR assay. On the Illumina HiSeq System, the amplified TCR beta libraries were sequenced as 87-base-pair reads. Concerning the study's data processing: A later analysis counted approximately 74 million unique TCR beta chains across the roughly 700 repertoires, and roughly 11 million of these chains were shared by at least two donors. Raw reads were error-corrected and collapsed into unique sequences by a nearest-neighbor algorithm in which closely related sequences were merged to remove PCR and sequencing errors. Alignment of CDR3 sequences to IMGT reference sequences was used to assign V, D and J gene segments. Each retained sequence needed at least a six-nucleotide match to both a V gene segment and a J gene segment. A rearrangement was called productive if the CDR3 had no stop codons and remained in frame with V and J, and every other rearrangement was called non-productive. CDR3 was defined by IMGT convention, running from the second conserved V-encoded cysteine to the conserved J-encoded phenylalanine. The earlier analysis of some 550 of the donors excluded any sequence lacking an unambiguous match to a single V gene segment. In an earlier analysis of several hundred of the donors, V segments were called functional above 56.7% productive rearrangements and were called segregating when the between-donor standard deviation exceeded 5%. To diagnose cytomegalovirus status from the catalog of TCR beta chain sequences, a statistical classification framework was built. A later analysis assigned V and J genes by comparing TCR nucleotide sequences with IMGT/GENE-DB human TR gene sequences. A later analysis assigned CDR3 sequences and most-parsimonious VDJ recombination scenarios with the TCRdist pipeline. A later analysis defined each TCR beta chain by its CDR3 amino acid sequence plus V-gene family, and excluded reads lacking a unique V-gene family. In a later analysis, 500 to 700 highly shared, low-generation-probability nucleotide sequences were removed to address suspected cross-contamination and a sequencing artifact. In a later analysis, a clonal expansion index for each public chain was calculated from normalized within-repertoire ranks of inferred template counts. In a later analysis, generation probabilities were computed using a VDJ recombination model fitted to out-of-frame rearrangements, and the results were checked against IGoR. In a later analysis, TCR-TCR, TCR-HLA and TCR-CMV co-occurrence was scored with hypergeometric tests, and a repertoire-size bias correction was applied to TCR pairs. A later analysis estimated false discovery rates by permuting HLA or CMV assignments 20 times. In a later analysis, co-occurring TCRs were grouped using DBSCAN, with TCRdist sequence similarity added in when clustering inside HLA-allele-positive subsets. Co-occurrence clustering excluded repertoires with fewer than 30,000 or more than 120,000 public chains, plus five with anomalous nucleotide sharing. Held by TCRdb, this immuneACCESS table contains in-frame sequences only and omits some clones. Under half of the omission traces to an unresolved V gene where checked; the cause of the rest is unknown. That table gives V, J and clone size, and the DNA gave D and trimming. The sample yields around 190,000 clones; about 83% were counted once. About 3% of the sample belongs to the ten largest clones.

Paper-wide results and their limitations: While some public TCRs were present in many individuals, most TCR sequences turned up only very rarely across donors. In this cohort, only TCR beta chains were sequenced, and detectable features were limited by the absence of alpha or paired-chain data. Linkage disequilibrium might explain the correlated functional status among segregating V segments, but an unknown experimental factor could not be excluded. A total of roughly 160 TCR beta chains were listed by the study as associated with cytomegalovirus. Because counts were too low, some 16 rarely observed V segments, including chromosome 9 orphons, were excluded from the earlier analysis of 587 of the donors. In a later genetic analysis, a missense DCLRE1C variant was associated with V-gene and J-gene trimming of TCR beta chains, and the association was replicated in an independent cohort. When HLA alleles, especially DR and DQ, strongly co-occurred, TCR associations were difficult to assign to individual alleles. In a later analysis, the rate of TCR association differed among HLA loci, with DRB1 alleles having the most associated TCRs and HLA-C alleles having the fewest. Compared with equally common non-associated chains, HLA-associated TCR beta chains in a later analysis were more clonally expanded and had lower generation probabilities. HLA typing was unavailable for some donors at each locus, so association tests used only the typed subset. A cluster of highly shared sequence variants was judged likely to be a technical artifact of the sequencing pipeline. In vitro tests confirmed that a few of the cytomegalovirus-associated TCR beta chains recognize cytomegalovirus antigens. An earlier analysis of some 590 of the donors showed that most TCR beta V segments appeared in productive rearrangements either about 90% or about 30% of the time, which broadly matched IMGT annotations. A later genetic analysis reported fewer N-insertions in productive TCRs among donors in an Asian-associated ancestry cluster than the roughly 620-donor mean. A further reported finding was that TCR beta sequences accurately predicted the HLA-A and HLA-B alleles for most subjects in the first cohort. Cytomegalovirus status was reported to be diagnosed by the classifier with high specificity and sensitivity in both the original and validation cohorts. The presence/absence analyses assumed that sequencing depth was roughly uniform across donors, and that assumption may not be true. In a later analysis, some 18,000 TCR beta sequences were associated with specific HLA alleles at a false discovery rate of 0.05. CMV serostatus was the only immune exposure information available for the cohort. According to a later analysis, most CMV-associated TCR beta chains appeared to be HLA-restricted, and the HLA associations seemed to be driven largely by CMV exposure. Because the 87-base-pair reads could not distinguish some IMGT-functional V segments, including TRBV6-2 and TRBV6-3, those segments were excluded. In a later analysis, several top co-occurrence clusters were reported to appear linked to parvovirus B19, influenza, CMV and Epstein-Barr virus. According to the authors, the approach could potentially be generalized to other disease states and immunological phenotypes.

Comment on this clone: The specificity of this receptor is unknown. Base qualities are not at hand, and no much larger clone is one base apart. This same CDR3 is encoded by further DNA sequences in the sample.

This receptor was obtained from a female donor in good health and CMV-seronegative. Specimen: PBMCs. The V and J segments used are TRBV5-8 and TRBJ2-1, and TRBD2 matches 10 of the central bases. For the CDR3, the sequence is CASSYLETSGYDNEQFF. The sequenced DNA is TGTGCCAGCAGCTACCTTGAGACTAGCGGGTACGACAATGAGCAGTTCTTC. Reference TRBV5-8 and TRBJ2-1 genes cover what lies past the CDR3, so the full variable domain is EAGVTQSPTHLIKTRGQQATLRCSPISGHTSVYWYQQALGLGLQFLLWYDEGEERNRGNFPPRFSGRQFPNYSSELNVNALELEDSALYLCASSYLETSGYDNEQFFGPGTRLTVL.